This T cell receptor beta chain was sequenced during a study of Tregs in tolerant kidney transplant recipients. Study-level points and caveats: Tregs expanded with activated donor B cells seemed most donor-specific. Some patients' samples used different primers over time, so nucleotide sequences weren't comparable. Validation in larger populations is needed because few patients were studied.

Sequencing used immunoSEQ multiplex PCR; TCRdb keeps in-frame clones, though not all of them. The table includes 20,000 to 25,000 clones, roughly 80% detected once. The CDR3 covers 14 residues. Germline CDR1 is SGHAT and CDR2 is FQNNGV. The V and J ends lost 2 bases and 2 bases respectively, with 7 bases between them. Recipients received nonmyeloablative bone marrow transplants from related graft donors, with transient mixed chimerism. Thawed PBMCs were FACS-sorted into unstimulated CD4+CD25+CD127- regulatory T cells, CD4+CD25- non-regulatory cells, CD4 and CD8 cells. This clone came up once. Antigen unknown.

The sequence derives from a human patient who received a combined kidney and bone marrow transplant. Some T cells may arise from the graft donor. This specimen was CD8+ T cells from blood (PBMCs), taken 6 months after the transplant. The gene calls are TRBV11-2 and TRBJ2-1; D ambiguous. The CDR3 region is CASSLNPAYNEQFF. As DNA, the CDR3 is TGTGCCAGCAGCTTAAATCCAGCCTACAATGAGCAGTTCTTC. Full variable domain (remainder filled in from reference TRBV11-2 and TRBJ2-1): EAGVAQSPRYKIIEKRQSVAFWCNPISGHATLYWYQQILGQGPKLLIQFQNNGVVDDSQLPKDRFSAERLKGVDSTLKIQPAKLEDSAVYLCASSLNPAYNEQFFGPGTRLTVL.